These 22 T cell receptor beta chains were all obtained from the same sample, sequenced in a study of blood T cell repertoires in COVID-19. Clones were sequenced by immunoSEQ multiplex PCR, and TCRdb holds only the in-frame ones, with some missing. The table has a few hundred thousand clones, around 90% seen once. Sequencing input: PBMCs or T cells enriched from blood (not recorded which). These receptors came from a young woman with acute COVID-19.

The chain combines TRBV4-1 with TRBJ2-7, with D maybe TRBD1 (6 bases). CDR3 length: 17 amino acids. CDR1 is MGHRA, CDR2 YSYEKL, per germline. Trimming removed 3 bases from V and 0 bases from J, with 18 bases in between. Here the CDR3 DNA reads TGCGCCAGCAGCCAGCTGATCGGACAGATGAGCTCCTACGAGCAGTACTTC. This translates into CASSQLIGQMSSYEQYF.

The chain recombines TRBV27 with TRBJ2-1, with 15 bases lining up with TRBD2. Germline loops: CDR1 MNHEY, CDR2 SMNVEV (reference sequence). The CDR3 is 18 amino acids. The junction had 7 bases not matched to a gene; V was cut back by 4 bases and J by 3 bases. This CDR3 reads CASSSGLAGGPVYNEQFF. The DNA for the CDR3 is TGTGCCAGCAGTTCAGGACTAGCGGGAGGGCCGGTCTACAATGAGCAGTTCTTC.

CDR3: CASRRRTGGEKLFF. CDR3 nucleotide sequence: TGTGCCAGCAGGCGGAGGACAGGCGGCGAAAAACTGTTTTTT. The chain is built from TRBV7-8 and TRBJ1-4; 7 bases fit TRBD1. CDR1 and CDR2 from the germline V gene are SGHVS and FQNEAQ. V shed 6 bases, J shed 8 bases, and the junction held 9 bases outside the gene matches. CDR3 length: 14 residues.

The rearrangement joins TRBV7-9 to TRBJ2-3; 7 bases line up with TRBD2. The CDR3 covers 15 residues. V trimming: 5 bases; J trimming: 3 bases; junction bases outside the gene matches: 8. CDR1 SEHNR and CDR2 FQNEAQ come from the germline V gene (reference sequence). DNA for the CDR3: TGTGCCAGCAGCGGGGTCTATAGCGGGACAGATACGCAGTATTTT. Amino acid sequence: CASSGVYSGTDTQYF.

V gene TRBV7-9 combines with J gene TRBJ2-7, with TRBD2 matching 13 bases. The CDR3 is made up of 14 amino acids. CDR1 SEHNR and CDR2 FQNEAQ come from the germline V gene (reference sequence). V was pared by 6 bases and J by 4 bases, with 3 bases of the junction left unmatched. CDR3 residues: CASSRTSGSYEQYF. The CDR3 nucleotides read TGTGCCAGCAGTCGGACTAGCGGGAGTTACGAGCAGTACTTC.

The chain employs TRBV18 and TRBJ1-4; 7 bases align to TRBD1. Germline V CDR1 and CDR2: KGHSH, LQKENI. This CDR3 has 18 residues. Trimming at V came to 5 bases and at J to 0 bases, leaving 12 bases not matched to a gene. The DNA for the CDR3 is TGTGCCAGCTCAACCGCACTGGGACAGTTTGCAACTAATGAAAAACTGTTTTTT. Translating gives CASSTALGQFATNEKLFF.

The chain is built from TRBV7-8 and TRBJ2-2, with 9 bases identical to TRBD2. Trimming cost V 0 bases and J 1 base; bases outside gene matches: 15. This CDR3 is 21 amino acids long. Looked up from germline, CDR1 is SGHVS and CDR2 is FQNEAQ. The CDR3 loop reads CASSLASIPYQTSGNTGELFF. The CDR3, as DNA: TGTGCCAGCAGCTTAGCGTCGATACCATACCAGACTAGCGGGAACACCGGGGAGCTGTTTTTT.

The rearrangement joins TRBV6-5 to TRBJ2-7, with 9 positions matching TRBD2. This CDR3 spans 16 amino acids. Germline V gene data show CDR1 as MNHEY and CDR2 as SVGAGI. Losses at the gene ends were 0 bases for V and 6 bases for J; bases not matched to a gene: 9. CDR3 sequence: CASSYSLSGTSTEQYF. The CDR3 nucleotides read TGTGCCAGCAGTTACTCGTTATCCGGGACTAGCACCGAGCAGTACTTC.

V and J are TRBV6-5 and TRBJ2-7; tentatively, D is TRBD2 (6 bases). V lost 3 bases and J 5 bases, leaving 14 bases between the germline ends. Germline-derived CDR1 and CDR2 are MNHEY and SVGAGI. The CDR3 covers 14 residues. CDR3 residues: CASSYWGERDEQYF. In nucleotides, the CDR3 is TGTGCCAGCAGTTATTGGGGGGAGAGGGACGAGCAGTACTTC.

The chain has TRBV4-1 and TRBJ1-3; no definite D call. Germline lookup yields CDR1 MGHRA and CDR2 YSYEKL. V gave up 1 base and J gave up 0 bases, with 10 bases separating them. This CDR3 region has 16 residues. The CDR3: CASSQARRFSGNTIYF. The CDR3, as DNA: TGCGCCAGCAGCCAAGCTCGTCGGTTCTCTGGAAACACCATATATTTT.

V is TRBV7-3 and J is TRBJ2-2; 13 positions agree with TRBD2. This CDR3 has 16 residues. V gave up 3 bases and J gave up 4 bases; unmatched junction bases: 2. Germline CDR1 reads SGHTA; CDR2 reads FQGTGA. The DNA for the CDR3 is TGTGCCAGCAGCTTCGGACTAGCGGGAGTCACCGGGGAGCTGTTTTTT. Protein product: CASSFGLAGVTGELFF. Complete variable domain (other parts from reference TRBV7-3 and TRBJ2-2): GAGVSQTPSNKVTEKGKYVELRCDPISGHTALYWYRQSLGQGPEFLIYFQGTGAADDSGLPNDRFFAVRPEGSVSTLKIQRTERGDSAVYLCASSFGLAGVTGELFFGEGSRLTVL.

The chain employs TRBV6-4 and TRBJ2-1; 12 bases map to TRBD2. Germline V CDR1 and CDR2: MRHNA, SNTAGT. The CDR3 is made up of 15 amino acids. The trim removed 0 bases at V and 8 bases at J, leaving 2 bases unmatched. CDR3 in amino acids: CASSDSLAGGHEQFF. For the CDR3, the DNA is TGTGCCAGCAGTGACTCGCTAGCGGGAGGGCATGAGCAGTTCTTC.

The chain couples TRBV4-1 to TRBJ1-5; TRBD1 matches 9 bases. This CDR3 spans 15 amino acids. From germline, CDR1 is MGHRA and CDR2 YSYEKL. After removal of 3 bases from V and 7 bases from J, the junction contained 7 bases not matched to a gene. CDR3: CASSQEQGAWQPQHF. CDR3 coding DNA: TGCGCCAGCAGCCAGGAACAGGGGGCCTGGCAGCCCCAGCATTTT.

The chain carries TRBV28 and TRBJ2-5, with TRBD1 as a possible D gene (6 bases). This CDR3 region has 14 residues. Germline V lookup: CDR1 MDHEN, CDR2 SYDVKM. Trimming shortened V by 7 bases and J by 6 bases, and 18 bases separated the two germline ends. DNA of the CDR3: TGTGCCAGCACCTACTCTCAGGGGCAAAAGACCCAGTACTTC. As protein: CASTYSQGQKTQYF.

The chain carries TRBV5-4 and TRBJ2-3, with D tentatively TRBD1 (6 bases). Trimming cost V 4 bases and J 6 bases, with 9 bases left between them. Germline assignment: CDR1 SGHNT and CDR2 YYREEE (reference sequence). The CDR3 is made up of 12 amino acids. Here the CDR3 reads CASSQQGDTQYF. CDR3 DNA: TGTGCCAGCAGCCAGCAGGGGGATACGCAGTATTTT. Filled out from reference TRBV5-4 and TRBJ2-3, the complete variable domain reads ETGVTQSPTHLIKTRGQQVTLRCSSQSGHNTVSWYQQALGQGPQFIFQYYREEENGRGNFPPRFSGLQFPNYSSELNVNALELDDSALYLCASSQQGDTQYFGPGTRLTVL.

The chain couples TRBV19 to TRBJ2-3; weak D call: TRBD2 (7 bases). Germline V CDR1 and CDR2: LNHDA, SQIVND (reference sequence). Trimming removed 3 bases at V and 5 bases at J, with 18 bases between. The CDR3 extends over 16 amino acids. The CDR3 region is CASSMRGGPGQDTQYF. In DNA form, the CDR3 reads TGTGCCAGTAGTATGAGGGGGGGACCGGGGCAAGATACGCAGTATTTT. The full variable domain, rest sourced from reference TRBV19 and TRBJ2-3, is DGGITQSPKYLFRKEGQNVTLSCEQNLNHDAMYWYRQDPGQGLRLIYYSQIVNDFQKGDIAEGYSVSREKKESFPLTVTSAQKNPTAFYLCASSMRGGPGQDTQYFGPGTRLTVL.

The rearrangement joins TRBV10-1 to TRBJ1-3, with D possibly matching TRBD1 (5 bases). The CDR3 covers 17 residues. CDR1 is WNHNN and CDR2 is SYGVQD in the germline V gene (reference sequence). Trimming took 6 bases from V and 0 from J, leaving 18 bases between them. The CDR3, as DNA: TGCGCCAGCAGGGTCCTCAGGGATTCCTACTCTGGAAACACCATATATTTT. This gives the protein CASRVLRDSYSGNTIYF.

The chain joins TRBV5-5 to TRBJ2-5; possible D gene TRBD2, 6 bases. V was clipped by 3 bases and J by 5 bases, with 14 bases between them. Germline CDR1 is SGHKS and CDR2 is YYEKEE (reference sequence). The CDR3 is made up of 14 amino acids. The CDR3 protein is CASSSTGSGETQYF. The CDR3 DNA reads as TGTGCCAGCAGCTCTACCGGCAGCGGGGAGACCCAGTACTTC.

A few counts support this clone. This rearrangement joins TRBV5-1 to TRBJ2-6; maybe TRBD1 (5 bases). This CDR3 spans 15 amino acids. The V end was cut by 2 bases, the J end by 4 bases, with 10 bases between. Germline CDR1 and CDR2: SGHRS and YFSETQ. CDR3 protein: CASSFQGAGANVLTF. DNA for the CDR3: TGCGCCAGCAGCTTCCAGGGTGCCGGGGCCAACGTCCTGACTTTC.

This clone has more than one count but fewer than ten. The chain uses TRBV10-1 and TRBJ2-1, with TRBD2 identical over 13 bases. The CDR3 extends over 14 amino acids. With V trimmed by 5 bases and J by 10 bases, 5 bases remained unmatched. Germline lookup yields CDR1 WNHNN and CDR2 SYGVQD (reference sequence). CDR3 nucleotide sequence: TGCGCCAGCAGTACCGGGACTAGCGGGATCGAGCAGTTCTTC. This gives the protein CASSTGTSGIEQFF.

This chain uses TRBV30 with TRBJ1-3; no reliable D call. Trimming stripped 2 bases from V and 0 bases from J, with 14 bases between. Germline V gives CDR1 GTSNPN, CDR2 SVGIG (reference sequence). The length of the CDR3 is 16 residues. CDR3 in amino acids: CAWSIGVFTSGNTIYF. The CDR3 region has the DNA TGTGCCTGGAGTATTGGAGTATTTACCTCTGGAAACACCATATATTTT.

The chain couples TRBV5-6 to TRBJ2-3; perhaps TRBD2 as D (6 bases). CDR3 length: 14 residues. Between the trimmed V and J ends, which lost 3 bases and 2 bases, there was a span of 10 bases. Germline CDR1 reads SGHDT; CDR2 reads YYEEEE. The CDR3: CASSSLATTDTQYF. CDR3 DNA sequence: TGTGCCAGCAGCTCCCTAGCGACCACAGATACGCAGTATTTT. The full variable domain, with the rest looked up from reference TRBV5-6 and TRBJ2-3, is DAGVTQSPTHLIKTRGQQVTLRCSPKSGHDTVSWYQQALGQGPQFIFQYYEEEERQRGNFPDRFSGHQFPNYSSELNVNALLLGDSALYLCASSSLATTDTQYFGPGTRLTVL.